The rows below give T cell receptor beta chains drawn from one sample of a study of CD8 T cells in ankylosing spondylitis. MiXCR, applied by TCRdb to the 5' RACE reads, yields one record per CDR3 protein. The sample holds 700,000 to 850,000 distinct CDR3 sequences, around 11% seen once. Specimen: blood, either unsorted or a sorted T cell fraction (not recorded which). The receptors were sampled from a male donor with ankylosing spondylitis. The CDR3 runs from the conserved cysteine through the conserved F or W. The order of the fields is V gene, D gene, J gene, clone size, CDR3 DNA, CDR3 protein. The D gene is left open where the match is weak. Only part of the rows carry a size: once, few, many, or a class if the clone is expanded.

V: TRBV7-2; D: NA; J: TRBJ1-1; size: few; DNA: TGTGCCAGCAGCATATGGGGGCGGGAGAACACTGAAGCTTTCTTT; CDR3: CASSIWGRENTEAFF
V: TRBV29-1; D: NA; J: TRBJ2-5; size: many; DNA: TGCAGCGTTGAGTCCCCGGGACGGCAAGAGACCCAGTACTTC; CDR3: CSVESPGRQETQYF
V: TRBV5-1; D: NA; J: TRBJ1-2; size: few; DNA: TGCGCCAGCAGTTTTGATGGGGAGGGCTATGGCTACACCTTC; CDR3: CASSFDGEGYGYTF
V: TRBV6-1; D: NA; J: TRBJ2-3; size: NA; DNA: TGTGCCAGCAGTGCGCCAGGGGGGACGCAGTATTTT; CDR3: CASSAPGGTQYF
V: TRBV24-1; D: TRBD1; J: TRBJ2-5; size: few; DNA: TGTGCCACCAGTGATCCACTCGGGACAGATAAAGAGACCCAGTACTTC; CDR3: CATSDPLGTDKETQYF
V: TRBV5-1; D: NA; J: TRBJ2-7; size: NA; DNA: TGCGCCAGCAGCTCCGGACAGCTCCGGAGCTCCTACGAGCAGTACTTC; CDR3: CASSSGQLRSSYEQYF
V: TRBV6-2/TRBV6-3; D: NA; J: TRBJ1-1; size: few; DNA: TGTGCCAGCAGTTCTGCGGACACGAACACTGAAGCTTTCTTT; CDR3: CASSSADTNTEAFF
V: TRBV24-1; D: NA; J: TRBJ2-1; size: few; DNA: TGTGCCACCAGCACAGAGAGCTCCTACAATGAGCAGTTCTTC; CDR3: CATSTESSYNEQFF
V: TRBV7-2; D: NA; J: TRBJ2-1; size: many; DNA: TGTGCCAGCAGCTCAGGACTTCACAATGAGCAGTTCTTC; CDR3: CASSSGLHNEQFF
V: TRBV4-2; D: TRBD2; J: TRBJ2-1; size: NA; DNA: TGTGCCTCCAGGACTAGCGGGATAGATGAGCAGTTCTTC; CDR3: CASRTSGIDEQFF
V: TRBV5-1; D: NA; J: TRBJ1-1; size: NA; DNA: TGCGCCAGCAGCTTCACAGGGCGGTTCACTGAAGCTTTCTTT; CDR3: CASSFTGRFTEAFF
V: TRBV6-1; D: NA; J: TRBJ2-7; size: few; DNA: TGTGCCACCCGAGGGTGGAATAAAGACTCCTACGAGCAGTACTTC; CDR3: CATRGWNKDSYEQYF
V: TRBV5-1; D: TRBD1; J: TRBJ1-1; size: few; DNA: TGCGCCAGCAGCTTGGGGACAGGGGGCCCCGGTGTCCCTGAAGCTTTCTTT; CDR3: CASSLGTGGPGVPEAFF
V: TRBV4-3; D: NA; J: TRBJ2-2; size: NA; DNA: TGCGCCAGCAGCCAAGGGGACGGGGCCGGGGAGCTGTTTTTT; CDR3: CASSQGDGAGELFF
V: TRBV13; D: TRBD1; J: TRBJ2-5; size: few; DNA: TGTGCCAGCAGCTTACCAGGGGGTTCTTCAGAGACCCAGTACTTC; CDR3: CASSLPGGSSETQYF
V: TRBV11-2; D: TRBD2; J: TRBJ2-1; size: few; DNA: TGTGCCAGCAGCTACCTAGCGGGAGGAGGGATCACCTACAATGAGCAGTTCTTC; CDR3: CASSYLAGGGITYNEQFF
V: TRBV12-3/TRBV12-4; D: NA; J: TRBJ1-1; size: few; DNA: TGTGCCAGCAGTTTTGGACGGAGCAACACTGAAGCTTTCTTT; CDR3: CASSFGRSNTEAFF
V: TRBV12-3/TRBV12-4; D: NA; J: TRBJ1-1; size: many; DNA: TGTGCCAGCAGCACACCGAACACTGAAGCTTTCTTT; CDR3: CASSTPNTEAFF
V: TRBV20-1; D: NA; J: TRBJ1-5; size: few; DNA: TGCAGTGCTACAAACCGGAATCAGCCCCAGCATTTT; CDR3: CSATNRNQPQHF
V: TRBV6-5; D: NA; J: TRBJ2-5; size: few; DNA: TGTGCCAGCAGTTACGGAACAGGGTTTCAAGAGACCCAGTACTTC; CDR3: CASSYGTGFQETQYF
V: TRBV6-1; D: NA; J: TRBJ1-1; size: many; DNA: TGTGCCAGCAGCTCCATTTGGATCCAATCGAACACTGAAGCTTTCTTT; CDR3: CASSSIWIQSNTEAFF
V: TRBV5-6; D: TRBD2; J: TRBJ2-5; size: NA; DNA: TGTGCCAGCAGCCCCCCCTCTGGACTAGCGGGGGTGGAGACCCAGTACTTC; CDR3: CASSPPSGLAGVETQYF
V: TRBV7-9; D: TRBD2; J: TRBJ2-4; size: few; DNA: TGTGCCAGCAGCTTAGTAGCGGGAGCGAATAAAAACATTCAGTACTTC; CDR3: CASSLVAGANKNIQYF
V: TRBV19; D: NA; J: TRBJ2-1; size: NA; DNA: TGTGCCAGTTTTAGGTCCTACAATGAGCAGTTCTTC; CDR3: CASFRSYNEQFF
V: TRBV5-1; D: NA; J: TRBJ2-6; size: NA; DNA: TGCGCCAGCAGCTTTGGGAGGAGTCGCTCTGGGGCCAACGTCCTGACTTTC; CDR3: CASSFGRSRSGANVLTF
V: TRBV20-1; D: TRBD1; J: TRBJ1-2; size: many; DNA: TGCAGTGCTAGAGATCTAGGACAGGGGGCTTATGGCTACACCTTC; CDR3: CSARDLGQGAYGYTF
V: TRBV20-1; D: NA; J: TRBJ1-1; size: many; DNA: TGCAGTGCCATGGTACGGAACACTGAAGCTTTCTTT; CDR3: CSAMVRNTEAFF
V: TRBV29-1; D: NA; J: TRBJ1-5; size: many; DNA: TGCAGCGTTGAGGCAGGGGTCGGTCAGCCCCAGCATTTT; CDR3: CSVEAGVGQPQHF
V: TRBV20-1; D: NA; J: TRBJ1-5; size: many; DNA: TGCAGTGCTAGTCTCGGGATTAGCAATCAGCCCCAGCATTTT; CDR3: CSASLGISNQPQHF
V: TRBV6-5; D: TRBD1; J: TRBJ2-1; size: few; DNA: TGTGCCAGCAGTTACCCGGGACAGAAACCAGACAATGAGCAGTTCTTC; CDR3: CASSYPGQKPDNEQFF
V: TRBV20-1; D: NA; J: TRBJ2-7; size: few; DNA: TGCAGTGCTAGTCGGCGCGGATACGAGCAGTACTTC; CDR3: CSASRRGYEQYF
V: TRBV27; D: NA; J: TRBJ2-7; size: NA; DNA: TGTGCCAGCAGTTTATCAGAAGGAGGTCCTTACGAGCAGTACTTC; CDR3: CASSLSEGGPYEQYF
V: TRBV20-1; D: TRBD1; J: TRBJ2-5; size: NA; DNA: TGCAGTGCTAGACTGAGGGGGCAACAAGAGACCCAGTACTTC; CDR3: CSARLRGQQETQYF
V: TRBV6-5; D: NA; J: TRBJ1-5; size: few; DNA: TGTGCCAGCAGTTACCCGGCTGCAGGGAAAAATCAGCCCCAGCATTTT; CDR3: CASSYPAAGKNQPQHF
V: TRBV7-2; D: NA; J: TRBJ2-7; size: NA; DNA: TGTGCCAGCAGCCTGCGATGGACTGATGAGCAGTACTTC; CDR3: CASSLRWTDEQYF
V: TRBV4-3; D: NA; J: TRBJ2-4; size: NA; DNA: TGCGCCAGCAGCCAATCCGGGACCCCGAACATTCAGTACTTC; CDR3: CASSQSGTPNIQYF
V: TRBV4-2; D: TRBD2; J: TRBJ2-1; size: NA; DNA: TGTGCCAGCAGCCAACTATTGGGCGGGGGTGATGAGCAGTTCTTC; CDR3: CASSQLLGGGDEQFF
V: TRBV6-2/TRBV6-3; D: TRBD1; J: TRBJ2-1; size: NA; DNA: TGTGCCAGCAGTTACGGACAGGGGGTGTCTTATGAGCAGTTCTTC; CDR3: CASSYGQGVSYEQFF
V: TRBV6-1; D: NA; J: TRBJ2-7; size: NA; DNA: TGTGCCAGCAGCCTTACAGCAGACTACGAGCAGTACTTC; CDR3: CASSLTADYEQYF
V: TRBV20-1; D: NA; J: TRBJ2-7; size: few; DNA: TGCAGTGCCCTACCCTTGACGGGGCCGGACTTGGTCTACGAGCAGTACTTC; CDR3: CSALPLTGPDLVYEQYF
V: TRBV7-2; D: NA; J: TRBJ2-7; size: few; DNA: TGTGCCAGCAGCCTTGGCGTGGGGCTGACCTACGAGCAGTACTTC; CDR3: CASSLGVGLTYEQYF
V: TRBV20-1; D: TRBD1; J: TRBJ1-5; size: NA; DNA: TGCAGTGCTAGGGACAGGGATATGGGCAATCAGCCCCAGCATTTT; CDR3: CSARDRDMGNQPQHF
V: TRBV6-2/TRBV6-3; D: TRBD1; J: TRBJ2-1; size: NA; DNA: TGTGCCAGCACGACCGGGACAGGGGGCAACTACAATGAGCAGTTCTTC; CDR3: CASTTGTGGNYNEQFF
V: TRBV29-1; D: TRBD2; J: TRBJ2-3; size: NA; DNA: TGCAGCGTTGTAGGTCAGCGGGAGGGCCGAGGAGATACGCAGTATTTT; CDR3: CSVVGQREGRGDTQYF